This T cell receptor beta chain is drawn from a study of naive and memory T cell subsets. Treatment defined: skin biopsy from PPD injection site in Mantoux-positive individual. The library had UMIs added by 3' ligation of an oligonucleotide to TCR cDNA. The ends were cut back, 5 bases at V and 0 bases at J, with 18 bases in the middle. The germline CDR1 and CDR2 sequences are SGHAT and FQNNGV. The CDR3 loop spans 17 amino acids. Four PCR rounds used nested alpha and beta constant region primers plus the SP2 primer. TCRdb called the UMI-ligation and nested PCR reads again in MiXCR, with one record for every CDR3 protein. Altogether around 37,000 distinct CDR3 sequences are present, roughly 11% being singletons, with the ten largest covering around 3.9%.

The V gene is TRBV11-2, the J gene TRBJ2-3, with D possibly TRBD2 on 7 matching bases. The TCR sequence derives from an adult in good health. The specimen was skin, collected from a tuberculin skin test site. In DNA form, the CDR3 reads TGTGCCAGCAGCCAGGGGAGGGGGGGAACTAGCACAGATACGCAGTATTTT. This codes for CASSQGRGGTSTDTQYF.